One sample yielded the 8 T cell receptor beta chains listed below, sequenced in a study of post-analysis software for immune sequencing data. Points from the study as a whole: Roughly five TRBV segments were more frequent in patients than controls; TRBV5-6, TRBV5-1 and TRBV20-1 belonged to this group.

No antigens are known for them. Unique molecular identifiers were built into the TCR beta cDNA libraries. TCRdb itself ran the PCR reads through MiXCR, one entry per CDR3 protein. The table shows about 430,000 distinct CDR3 sequences, with about 40% occurring only once. Sequencing was performed on blood. The receptors here all came from a girl between 2 and 10 years old with multiple sclerosis.

This clonotype was observed a few times. The chain combines TRBV28 with TRBJ1-1, with 8 bases identical to TRBD1. Germline values: CDR1 MDHEN, CDR2 SYDVKM. Germline trimming cut 5 bases from V and 0 bases from J; bases unmatched to any gene: 5. The CDR3 is made up of 15 amino acids. This chain's CDR3 is CASSSRGPMNTEAFF. The CDR3 DNA reads as TGTGCCAGCAGTAGCAGGGGGCCCATGAACACTGAAGCTTTCTTT.

V usage is TRBV20-1 and J usage is TRBJ2-7; a possible D gene is TRBD2 (6 bases). Matching the DNA end better, TRBJ2-4 makes the J call doubtful. CDR1 DFQATT and CDR2 SNEGSKA come from the germline V gene (reference sequence). The CDR3 is 12 amino acids. In DNA, the CDR3 is TGCAGTGCTAGCGGGGGAAAAAACATTCAGTACTTC. Encoded protein: CSASGGKNIQYF.

The V and J genes are TRBV5-1 and TRBJ2-1; TRBD1 is a possible D gene (6 bases). This CDR3 region has 14 residues. CDR1 SGHRS and CDR2 YFSETQ come from the germline V gene. The V end lost 4 bases, the J end lost 6 bases, and 14 bases lay between the germline ends. The CDR3 coding sequence is TGCGCCAGCAGCATTAACAGGGTGCCCAATGAGCAGTTCTTC. It encodes CASSINRVPNEQFF.

This rearrangement joins TRBV7-2 to TRBJ2-7, with D perhaps TRBD1 (7 bases). This CDR3 contains 15 residues. Germline V CDR1 and CDR2: SGHTA, FQGNSA. Trimming left V 6 bases short and J 0 bases short, with 15 bases between. This CDR3 reads CASRLTRDSSYEQYF. The CDR3 region has the DNA TGTGCCAGCAGACTGACTAGGGACAGCTCCTACGAGCAGTACTTC.

A single count supports this clonotype. This sequence joins TRBV10-3 and TRBJ2-7; possibly TRBD1 for D (5 bases). The length of the CDR3 is 15 residues. Germline V gene sequence: CDR1 ENHRY, CDR2 SYGVKD. V gave up 4 bases and J gave up 2 bases, with 15 bases separating them. This CDR3 is CAISAITGITYEQYF. CDR3 DNA: TGTGCCATCAGTGCGATAACAGGTATAACCTACGAGCAGTACTTC.

The chain has TRBV19 and TRBJ2-5, with unresolved D. The CDR3 has 12 residues. Germline V CDR1 and CDR2: LNHDA, SQIVND (reference sequence). Trimming removed 10 bases from V and 2 bases from J, with 11 bases in between. The CDR3 DNA is TGTGCCACGGGTAGACCGCAAGAGACCCAGTACTTC. Protein product: CATGRPQETQYF.

This chain connects TRBV28 to TRBJ1-6, with 8 bases that match TRBD1. The CDR3 has 15 amino acids. V trimming: 3 bases; J trimming: 9 bases; junction bases outside the gene matches: 7. Germline loops: CDR1 MDHEN, CDR2 SYDVKM. The CDR3 here is CASSFDAGGSSPLHF. As DNA, the CDR3 is TGTGCCAGCAGTTTTGATGCAGGGGGCAGTTCACCCCTCCACTTT.

This clonotype was seen only a few times. J is TRBJ2-1 and V is TRBV20-1, with 9 bases fitting TRBD2. The junction had 16 bases not matched to a gene; V was cut back by 1 base and J by 6 bases. Germline V lookup: CDR1 DFQATT, CDR2 SNEGSKA (reference sequence). CDR3 length: 18 amino acids. The CDR3: CSARVGTPLAGYTNEQFF. Written as DNA, the CDR3 is TGCAGTGCTAGAGTCGGAACCCCCCTAGCGGGGTATACCAATGAGCAGTTCTTC.